These 7 T cell receptor beta chains share one sample of origin, sequenced in a study of T cell responses to AZD1222 COVID-19 vaccine. The data were produced by immunoSEQ multiplex PCR, yet TCRdb's version contains in-frame clones alone and is incomplete. The sample has approximately 150,000 clones, just over 85% seen once. The sample was peripheral blood, taken 28 days after the second AZD1222 dose. The receptors stem from an adult who received the AZD1222 COVID-19 vaccine.

The rearrangement links TRBV7-9 to TRBJ1-1; tentatively, D is TRBD1 (5 bases). This CDR3 comprises 18 residues. Trimming removed 3 bases at V and 3 bases at J, with 23 bases between. CDR1 is SEHNR and CDR2 is FQNEAQ in the germline V gene (reference sequence). In nucleotides, the CDR3 is TGTGCCAGCAGCTTGGGCCAGGGTCCAGAAGTAGGGGACACTGAAGCTTTCTTT. Translated: CASSLGQGPEVGDTEAFF. The full variable domain, with the rest looked up from reference TRBV7-9 and TRBJ1-1, is DTGVSQNPRHKITKRGQNVTFRCDPISEHNRLYWYRQTLGQGPEFLTYFQNEAQLEKSRLLSDRFSAERPKGSFSTLEIQRTEQGDSAMYLCASSLGQGPEVGDTEAFFGQGTRLTVV.

This rearrangement joins TRBV6-5 to TRBJ1-1; the D is unclear. CDR3 length equals 13 residues. Germline CDR1 and CDR2: MNHEY and SVGAGI. The germline V and J ends were trimmed by 7 bases and 5 bases, with 14 bases remaining between them. In DNA form, the CDR3 reads TGTGCCAGCACCCGAATCGGTGGAACTGAAGCTTTCTTT. Protein sequence: CASTRIGGTEAFF.

V gene TRBV28 combines with J gene TRBJ1-6; weak D call: TRBD1 (5 bases). Germline V gene lookup returns CDR1 MDHEN and CDR2 SYDVKM. The V end lost 3 bases, the J end lost 6 bases, and 24 bases lay between the germline ends. The CDR3 runs to 19 residues. The CDR3 region is CASSFRALAGGRGNSPLHF. Here the CDR3 DNA reads TGTGCCAGCAGTTTCCGTGCACTCGCGGGAGGTAGGGGTAATTCACCCCTCCACTTT.

CDR3: CASSLLAGKEFF. CDR3 sequence (DNA): TGCGCCAGCAGCCTTTTAGCGGGAAAAGAGTTTTTT. J is TRBJ2-2 and V is TRBV5-1; 8 bases agree with TRBD2. V shed 4 bases, J shed 16 bases, and the junction held 9 bases outside the gene matches. The CDR3 is 12 residues long. Germline values: CDR1 SGHRS, CDR2 YFSETQ.

The CDR3 here is CASSESRGATTGELFF. CDR3 nucleotides: TGCGCCAGCAGTGAGTCTCGGGGGGCAACCACCGGGGAGCTGTTTTTT. The chain recombines TRBV10-2 with TRBJ2-2; a weak D match, TRBD2 (7 bases). The CDR3 runs 16 residues. Per the germline V gene, CDR1 is WSHSY and CDR2 is SAAADI. Trimming cost V 0 bases and J 4 bases, with 12 bases left between them.

The chain carries TRBV19 and TRBJ2-6, with D perhaps matching TRBD1 (5 bases). Per germline, CDR1 LNHDA and CDR2 SQIVND (reference sequence). V was clipped by 2 bases and J by 0 bases, with 8 bases between them. The CDR3 has 16 amino acids. The CDR3 DNA is TGTGCCAGTAGTATACGACAGACCTCTGGGGCCAACGTCCTGACTTTC. Translation: CASSIRQTSGANVLTF.

The rearrangement joins TRBV6-5 to TRBJ2-5; D may be TRBD2 (5 bases). CDR1 is MNHEY, CDR2 SVGAGI, per germline. V was cut by 0 bases and J by 4 bases, with 9 bases left in between. CDR3 size: 14 residues. Here the CDR3 reads CASSYSEEAETQYF. CDR3 nucleotides: TGTGCCAGCAGTTACTCTGAGGAGGCAGAGACCCAGTACTTC.